This T cell receptor beta chain emerged from a study of CD8 T cells in ankylosing spondylitis. Study results and caveats: Seemingly distinctive of ankylosing spondylitis blood was a TCR beta motif formed by eight highly homologous variants. The authors reported significant enrichment of disease-linked clones in matched ankylosing spondylitis synovial fluid. A CD8+ phenotype characterized the disease-linked clones, which were relatively rare in peripheral blood.

TCR beta libraries were made by quantitative 5'-RACE with molecular barcodes. TCRdb recomputed calls from the 5' RACE reads with MiXCR, one row per CDR3 protein. The table lists 200,000 to 250,000 distinct CDR3 sequences, 15% to 20% of them singletons. To note about this clonotype: No antigen is known for it.

The sequence came from a male donor with ankylosing spondylitis. What was sequenced was blood, either unsorted or a sorted T cell fraction (not recorded which).

CDR3 region: CSVIQGPKNIQYF. The CDR3 region has the DNA TGCAGCGTTATACAGGGACCCAAAAACATTCAGTACTTC. V usage is TRBV29-1 and J usage is TRBJ2-4, with D maybe TRBD1 (6 bases). Germline loops: CDR1 SQVTM, CDR2 ANQGSEA. V was shortened by 5 bases and J by 2 bases, with 10 bases between the two germline ends. This CDR3 has 13 residues.